The next 25 T cell receptor beta chains were all read from a single sample in a study of response to subunit inactivated influenza vaccine. MiXCR, run by TCRdb on the RT-PCR reads, gives a single entry per CDR3 protein. The top ten clones hold roughly 12% of a sample with about 160,000 distinct CDR3 sequences, about 11% of them seen once. This specimen consisted of non-naive T cells sorted from PBMCs, obtained more than 35 days after vaccination. The receptors originated from a man in his fifties who received an inactivated influenza vaccine.

The genes are TRBV7-2 and TRBJ1-2; no clear D. Trimming took off 0 bases at V and 7 bases at J, with 6 bases between the two ends. The CDR3 sequence is 12 residues long. Looked up from germline, CDR1 is SGHTA and CDR2 is FQGNSA. The CDR3: CASSLATGGYTF. The CDR3 DNA reads TGTGCCAGCAGCTTAGCGACGGGTGGCTACACCTTC. The whole variable domain, remainder taken from reference TRBV7-2 and TRBJ1-2, is GAGVSQSPSNKVTEKGKDVELRCDPISGHTALYWYRQSLGQGLEFLIYFQGNSAPDKSGLPSDRFSAERTGGSVSTLTIQRTQQEDSAVYLCASSLATGGYTFGSGTRLTVV.

This clonotype was seen only a few times. The chain employs TRBV9 and TRBJ2-3; TRBD1 or TRBD2 may be the D gene (5 bases each). Trimming took off 4 bases at V and 2 bases at J, with 14 bases between the two ends. The CDR3 runs to 15 residues. Germline values: CDR1 SGDLS, CDR2 YYNGEE. CDR3 protein: CASSIGGRPTDTQYF. CDR3 DNA: TGTGCCAGCAGCATTGGGGGTAGGCCCACAGATACGCAGTATTTT.

This clonotype was seen many times. The DNA of the CDR3 is TGTGCCAGCAGCTTCCAAGGCCCTCTCTACGAGCAGTACTTC. Protein: CASSFQGPLYEQYF. The rearrangement joins TRBV7-2 to TRBJ2-7, with unresolved D. The CDR3 contains 14 residues. Germline V gene data show CDR1 as SGHTA and CDR2 as FQGNSA. V lost 3 bases and J 3 bases, leaving 12 bases between the germline ends.

This rearrangement joins TRBV6-2 or TRBV6-3 to TRBJ2-3, with TRBD2 matching over 9 bases. The ends lost 5 bases at V and 4 bases at J; junction bases unmatched: 13. The germline CDR1 and CDR2 sequences are MNHEY and SVGEGT. The CDR3 is 17 amino acids. The CDR3 bases are TGTGCCAGCAGTCCAGGGATATTAGCGGGAGTGGCAGATACGCAGTATTTT. This sequence encodes CASSPGILAGVADTQYF.

V and J are TRBV5-1 and TRBJ1-1, with D perhaps TRBD1 (5 bases). Per the germline V gene, CDR1 is SGHRS and CDR2 is YFSETQ. V dropped 2 bases and J dropped 2 bases, with 10 bases sitting between them. The CDR3 length is 14 residues. The CDR3: CASSFQGVNTEAFF. CDR3 in DNA: TGCGCCAGCAGCTTTCAAGGGGTTAACACTGAAGCTTTCTTT.

Ten or more counts support this clonotype. This rearrangement joins TRBV20-1 to TRBJ2-3; 9 bases line up with TRBD2. The CDR3 loop spans 17 amino acids. Per germline, CDR1 DFQATT and CDR2 SNEGSKA (reference sequence). Trimming cost V 1 base and J 3 bases; bases outside gene matches: 11. CDR3: CSARGGLAGTGTDTQYF. The CDR3 DNA follows: TGCAGTGCTAGAGGGGGGCTAGCGGGAACGGGAACAGATACGCAGTATTTT.

The chain employs TRBV4-3 and TRBJ2-2; maybe TRBD2 (6 bases). The CDR3 contains 16 residues. V shed 3 bases and J shed 0 bases, with 11 bases lying between them. Germline CDR1 reads LGHNA; CDR2 reads YSLEER. The CDR3 region is CASSQSLASNTGELFF. CDR3 nucleotides: TGCGCCAGCAGCCAGTCCCTAGCGTCGAACACCGGGGAGCTGTTTTTT.

The chain links TRBV12-3 or TRBV12-4 to TRBJ2-7; 8 bases are a match to TRBD1. V shed 5 bases, J shed 1 base, and the junction held 10 bases outside the gene matches. CDR3 size: 16 residues. CDR3 nucleotides: TGTGCCAGCAGTCCCCTCGGGACAGGAAATTCCTACGAGCAGTACTTC. Its protein is CASSPLGTGNSYEQYF.

This clonotype showed up many times. The chain combines TRBV6-2 or TRBV6-3 with TRBJ2-2, with 9 bases identical to TRBD2. This CDR3 comprises 17 residues. The V gene end was trimmed by 2 bases and the J gene end by 7 bases; junction bases not matched to a gene: 11. The germline V gene encodes CDR1 MNHEY and CDR2 SVGEGT. CDR3 bases: TGTGCCAGCAGTTACCCATCGCTAGCGGGGAGTATCGGGGAGCTGTTTTTT. Amino acid sequence: CASSYPSLAGSIGELFF.

Worth noting for this clonotype: The junction departs from the called germline gene at one end, perhaps through a read error. This chain connects TRBV24-1 to TRBJ2-3; D unclear. Germline V gene data show CDR1 as KGHDR and CDR2 as SFDVKD. This CDR3 comprises 11 residues. The CDR3 bases are TGTGGCACCAGCTCAGCAAATACGCAGTATTTT. Its protein product is CGTSSANTQYF.

This clonotype was recorded only once. The J gene is TRBJ2-3, the V gene TRBV30, with a possible D match to TRBD2 (5 bases). The CDR3 loop spans 14 amino acids. Trimming took 2 bases from V and 6 from J, leaving 15 bases between them. Germline V lookup: CDR1 GTSNPN, CDR2 SVGIG (reference sequence). The chain's CDR3 is CAWSTGSRMDTQYF. CDR3 bases: TGTGCCTGGAGTACGGGATCCCGAATGGATACGCAGTATTTT.

This clonotype was observed a handful of times. The chain uses TRBV4-1 and TRBJ2-3; no clear D gene. This CDR3 is 14 amino acids long. Germline CDR1 and CDR2: MGHRA and YSYEKL. V shed 0 bases and J shed 8 bases, with 12 bases lying between them. CDR3 sequence: CASSQDLVQLTQYF. The CDR3 coding sequence is TGCGCCAGCAGCCAAGATCTTGTACAGCTTACGCAGTATTTT.

The J gene is TRBJ2-1, the V gene TRBV25-1; D uncertain. CDR3 size: 11 residues. Trimming shortened V by 5 bases and J by 4 bases, and 3 bases separated the two germline ends. Per germline, CDR1 MGHDK and CDR2 SYGVNS. As DNA, the CDR3 is TGTGCCAGCAGTTGGTACAATGAGCAGTTCTTC. Its protein product is CASSWYNEQFF.

The rearrangement uses TRBV7-2 and TRBJ2-7; D uncertain. Trimming removed 1 base from V and 4 bases from J, with 11 bases in between. Looked up from germline, CDR1 is SGHTA and CDR2 is FQGNSA. The CDR3 loop spans 14 amino acids. The CDR3 sequence: CASSLGRRMYEQYF. The CDR3 bases are TGTGCCAGCAGCTTAGGCCGGCGTATGTACGAGCAGTACTTC.

This clonotype was seen repeatedly, ten times or more. CDR3 nucleotide sequence: TGTGCCAGCAGTGAATGGACGGGGTACAATGAGCAGTTCTTC. Its translation is CASSEWTGYNEQFF. The V call is TRBV2, the J call TRBJ2-1, with a weak D call TRBD2 (5 bases). The V and J ends lost 2 bases and 4 bases respectively, with 9 bases between them. There are 14 residues in the CDR3. Germline loops: CDR1 SNHLY, CDR2 FYNNEI.

There are many counts of this clonotype. The chain links TRBV12-3 or TRBV12-4 to TRBJ2-1; 8 bases map to TRBD2. V gave up 5 bases and J gave up 7 bases; unmatched junction bases: 13. This CDR3 contains 16 residues. CDR3 sequence reads: CASSPPLAGGENEQFF. CDR3 DNA: TGTGCCAGCAGTCCGCCGTTGGCGGGGGGCGAAAATGAGCAGTTCTTC.

The J gene is TRBJ2-2, the V gene TRBV6-1; D is undetermined. Germline values: CDR1 MNHNS, CDR2 SASEGT. The V gene lost 4 bases and the J gene lost 6 bases, with 6 bases spanning the gap. CDR3 length: 12 residues. The CDR3 DNA follows: TGTGCCAGCAGTGGTTTCTCCGGGGAGCTGTTTTTT. It encodes CASSGFSGELFF.

The rearrangement links TRBV5-5 to TRBJ2-1, with D maybe TRBD1 (6 bases). This CDR3 spans 13 amino acids. Germline CDR1 reads SGHKS; CDR2 reads YYEKEE (reference sequence). V lost 3 bases and J 6 bases, leaving 10 bases between the germline ends. CDR3 region: CASSYTGSNEQFF. The CDR3 region has the DNA TGTGCCAGCAGCTACACAGGGAGCAATGAGCAGTTCTTC.

Many counts were recorded for this clonotype. The chain joins TRBV7-7 to TRBJ2-7, with TRBD1 matching 10 bases. The CDR3 length is 15 residues. Germline CDR1 is SSHAT and CDR2 is FNYEAQ (reference sequence). The ends lost 7 bases at V and 2 bases at J; junction bases unmatched: 8. Here the CDR3 DNA reads TGTGCCAGCAAGTACGGACAGGGGGGTACCTACGAGCAGTACTTC. Amino acid sequence: CASKYGQGGTYEQYF. Supplemented by reference TRBV7-7 and TRBJ2-7, the full variable domain reads GAGVSQSPRYKVTKRGQDVTLRCDPISSHATLYWYQQALGQGPEFLTYFNYEAQPDKSGLPSDRFSAERPEGSISTLTIQRTEQRDSAMYRCASKYGQGGTYEQYFGPGTRLTVT.

The rearrangement uses TRBV10-1 and TRBJ1-1; D is uncertain. Germline CDR1 reads WNHNN; CDR2 reads SYGVQD (reference sequence). This CDR3 is 13 amino acids long. Trimming cost V 7 bases and J 3 bases, with 12 bases left between them. The CDR3 DNA sequence: TGCGCCAGCACAAAGTCTGGGGACACTGAAGCTTTCTTT. Its protein product is CASTKSGDTEAFF.

This clonotype was observed a handful of times. The genes are TRBV28 and TRBJ2-1; 11 bases are shared with TRBD2. Germline values: CDR1 MDHEN, CDR2 SYDVKM. Trimming cost V 8 bases and J 0 bases; bases outside gene matches: 15. The CDR3 has 19 amino acids. CDR3 bases: TGTGCCAGCGGGACGTGGAAACTAGCGGGAGAGACCTCCTACAATGAGCAGTTCTTC. Translating it yields CASGTWKLAGETSYNEQFF.

The chain combines TRBV20-1 with TRBJ2-7, with D unresolved. In germline, CDR1 is DFQATT, CDR2 SNEGSKA (reference sequence). The CDR3 covers 13 residues. Trimming took off 3 bases at V and 2 bases at J, with 11 bases between the two ends. CDR3 region: CSARNRDAYEQYF. The CDR3 DNA reads as TGCAGTGCTAGGAATAGGGATGCCTACGAGCAGTACTTC.

This clonotype has a count of ten or more. The rearrangement uses TRBV12-3 or TRBV12-4 and TRBJ2-2; D gene unclear. The CDR3 spans 14 residues. Deletions cut 5 bases from V and 1 base from J, with 8 bases between. The CDR3 loop is CASSLTVNTGELFF. CDR3 DNA: TGTGCCAGCAGTCTTACAGTGAACACCGGGGAGCTGTTTTTT.

The chain uses TRBV14 and TRBJ2-2; perhaps TRBD1 as D (5 bases). From germline, CDR1 is SGHDN and CDR2 FVKESK. V gave up 3 bases and J gave up 6 bases, with 17 bases separating them. The CDR3 is 16 amino acids. The CDR3 reads CASSQIGPGLAGELFF. The DNA for the CDR3 is TGTGCCAGCAGCCAGATCGGTCCAGGGCTCGCCGGGGAGCTGTTTTTT.

The table lists this clonotype with many counts. The rearrangement uses TRBV27 and TRBJ2-2, with 9 bases fitting TRBD1. J was trimmed by 7 bases and V by 6 bases; bases with no gene match: 6. The CDR3 runs to 14 residues. Germline lookup yields CDR1 MNHEY and CDR2 SMNVEV (reference sequence). The CDR3 DNA sequence: TGTGCCAGCAGGGGACAGGGAAGGATCGGGGAGCTGTTTTTT. Translating it yields CASRGQGRIGELFF.